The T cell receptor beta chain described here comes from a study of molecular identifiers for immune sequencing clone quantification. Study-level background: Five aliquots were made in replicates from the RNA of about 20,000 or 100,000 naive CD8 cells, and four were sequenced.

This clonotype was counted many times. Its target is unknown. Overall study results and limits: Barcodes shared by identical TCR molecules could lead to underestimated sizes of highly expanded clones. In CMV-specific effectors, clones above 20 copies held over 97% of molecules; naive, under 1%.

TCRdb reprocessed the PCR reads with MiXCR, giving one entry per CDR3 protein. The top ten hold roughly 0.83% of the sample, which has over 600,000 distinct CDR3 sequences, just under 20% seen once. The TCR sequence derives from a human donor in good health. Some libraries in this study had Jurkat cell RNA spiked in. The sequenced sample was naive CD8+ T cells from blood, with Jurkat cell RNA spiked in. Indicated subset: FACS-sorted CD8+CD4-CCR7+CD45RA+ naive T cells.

The chain's CDR3 is CASSVAKTGGGLNTEAFF. For the CDR3, the DNA is TGTGCCAGCAGCGTAGCTAAGACAGGGGGCGGCTTGAACACTGAAGCTTTCTTT. The chain couples TRBV9 to TRBJ1-1; 10 nucleotides line up with TRBD1. Trimming removed 0 bases from V and 0 bases from J; junction bases left unmatched: 8. This CDR3 has 18 residues. Looked up from germline, CDR1 is SGDLS and CDR2 is YYNGEE.